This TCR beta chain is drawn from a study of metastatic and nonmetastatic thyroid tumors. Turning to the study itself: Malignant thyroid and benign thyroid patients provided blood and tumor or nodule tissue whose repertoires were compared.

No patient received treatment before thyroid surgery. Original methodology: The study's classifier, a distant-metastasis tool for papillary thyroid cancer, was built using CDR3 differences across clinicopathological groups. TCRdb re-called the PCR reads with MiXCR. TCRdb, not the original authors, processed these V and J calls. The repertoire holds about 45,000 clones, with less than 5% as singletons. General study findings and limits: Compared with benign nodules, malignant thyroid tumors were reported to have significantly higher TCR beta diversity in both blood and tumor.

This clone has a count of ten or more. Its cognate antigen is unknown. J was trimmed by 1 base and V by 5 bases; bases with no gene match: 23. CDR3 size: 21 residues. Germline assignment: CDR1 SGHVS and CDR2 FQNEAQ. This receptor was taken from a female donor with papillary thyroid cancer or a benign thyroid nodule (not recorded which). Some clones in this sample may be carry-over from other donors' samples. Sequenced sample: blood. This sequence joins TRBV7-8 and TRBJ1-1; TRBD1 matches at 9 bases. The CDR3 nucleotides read TGTGCCAGCAGCCCTGCCCTCACCGGGACAGGGAATCGGTGGGGGAACACTGAAGCTTTCTTT. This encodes CASSPALTGTGNRWGNTEAFF.